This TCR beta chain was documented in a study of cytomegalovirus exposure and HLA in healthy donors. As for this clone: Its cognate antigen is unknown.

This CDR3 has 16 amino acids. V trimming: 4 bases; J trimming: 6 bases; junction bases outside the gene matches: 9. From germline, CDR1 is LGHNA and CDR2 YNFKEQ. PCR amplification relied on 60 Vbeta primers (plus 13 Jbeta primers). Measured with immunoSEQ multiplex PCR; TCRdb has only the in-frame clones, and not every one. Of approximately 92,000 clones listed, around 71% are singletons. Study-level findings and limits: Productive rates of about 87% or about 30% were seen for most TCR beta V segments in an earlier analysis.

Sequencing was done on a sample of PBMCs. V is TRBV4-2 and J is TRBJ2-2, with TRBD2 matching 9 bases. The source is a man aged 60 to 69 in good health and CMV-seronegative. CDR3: CASSPSAGGWAGELFF. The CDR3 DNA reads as TGTGCCAGCAGCCCCTCAGCGGGGGGATGGGCCGGGGAGCTGTTTTTT.